A selection of T cell receptor beta chains follows, all from one sample in a study of cytomegalovirus exposure and HLA in healthy donors. The protocol was immunoSEQ multiplex PCR, while the TCRdb copy is restricted to in-frame clones and leaves out a portion. The sample yields about 160,000 clones, approximately 89% seen once. Sequenced: PBMCs. These receptors were collected from a woman in her late teens or twenties in good health and CMV-seropositive. The CDR3 runs from the conserved cysteine through the conserved F or W. The D gene is left open where the match is weak. Part of the rows lack a size; the others show once, few, many or a class for expanded clones.

size	V	J	D	CDR3	DNA
.	TRBV28	TRBJ2-7	.	CASSPGLRWSYEQYF	TGTGCCAGTTCTCCGGGACTTAGATGGTCCTACGAGCAGTACTTC
.	TRBV25-1	TRBJ2-1	TRBD2	CASNPEGTSGRTYNEQFF	TGTGCCAGCAATCCCGAGGGGACTAGCGGGAGGACCTACAATGAGCAGTTCTTC
.	TRBV19	TRBJ1-4	TRBD1	CASSVDRGATNEKLFF	TGTGCCAGTAGTGTCGACAGGGGCGCCACTAATGAAAAACTGTTTTTT
.	TRBV29-1	TRBJ1-1	.	CSVTREVLNTEAFF	TGCAGCGTTACCCGGGAAGTACTGAACACTGAAGCTTTCTTT
.	TRBV19	TRBJ1-2	.	CASSIEGGGYTF	TGTGCCAGTAGTATTGAGGGTGGTGGCTACACCTTC
.	TRBV5-1	TRBJ1-2	.	CASSPRGLGGYTF	TGCGCCAGCAGCCCCAGGGGCCTGGGGGGCTACACCTTC
.	TRBV4-2	TRBJ1-2	.	CASSQNEGRDIYGYTF	TGTGCCAGCAGCCAAAACGAGGGGAGGGATATCTATGGCTACACCTTC
few	TRBV27	TRBJ1-2	TRBD1	CASSRRGSYGYTF	TGTGCCAGCAGTCGCAGGGGGTCCTATGGCTACACCTTC
.	TRBV4-2	TRBJ2-3	TRBD2	CASSPLAGGDTQYF	TGTGCCAGCAGCCCTCTAGCGGGAGGAGATACGCAGTATTTT
.	TRBV10-1	TRBJ2-1	.	CASSPLGSGRSSEQFF	TGCGCCAGCAGCCCTCTCGGAAGCGGGCGGAGTAGTGAGCAGTTCTTC
.	TRBV6-5	TRBJ1-1	TRBD1	CASSYLGQGKAFF	TGTGCCAGCAGTTACTTGGGACAGGGGAAAGCTTTCTTT
once	TRBV5-4	TRBJ1-2	TRBD1	CASSRFGQGDGYTF	TGTGCCAGCAGCCGCTTTGGACAGGGTGATGGCTACACCTTC
.	TRBV6-1	TRBJ1-5	TRBD1	CASTTGTGNNQPQHF	TGTGCCAGCACTACCGGGACAGGCAATAATCAGCCCCAGCATTTT
.	TRBV14	TRBJ1-1	.	CASSQVFSRAFF	TGTGCCAGCAGCCAAGTCTTTAGTCGGGCTTTCTTT
.	TRBV27	TRBJ2-3	.	CASSSRGTDTQYF	TGTGCCAGCAGTTCCAGGGGCACAGATACGCAGTATTTT
.	TRBV6-5	TRBJ2-7	TRBD1	CASRPTGVVHEQYF	TGTGCCAGCAGGCCCACAGGGGTGGTCCACGAGCAGTACTTC
few	TRBV28	TRBJ2-1	TRBD2	CASSTTGGEQFF	TGTGCCAGCAGCACTACGGGGGGGGAGCAGTTCTTC
.	TRBV7-2	TRBJ1-4	TRBD1	CASSPGDSHNEKLFF	TGTGCCAGCAGCCCTGGGGACAGCCATAATGAAAAACTGTTTTTT
.	TRBV29-1	TRBJ1-1	.	CSVEGRTAITQVFF	TGCAGCGTTGAAGGGAGGACAGCCATCACCCAAGTCTTCTTT
once	TRBV5-8	TRBJ2-7	TRBD1	CASSSMGQGRGEQYF	TGTGCCAGCAGCTCTATGGGACAGGGGCGTGGGGAGCAGTACTTC
.	TRBV7-9	TRBJ2-4	TRBD1	CASSSPTGLGIQYF	TGTGCCAGCAGCTCCCCGACAGGGTTGGGCATTCAGTACTTC